These 28 T cell receptor beta chains originate from one sample sequenced in a study of T cell clonality in common variable immunodeficiency. Clones were read by immunoSEQ multiplex PCR, and TCRdb kept only the in-frame ones, dropping some. The counts give approximately 50,000 clones, none of them seen only once; 2% to 2.5% is held by the top ten. The sequencing input was peripheral blood mononuclear cells. The source of these receptors is a person aged 18 to 70 in good health.

This clone was recorded many times. The CDR3 end falls 3 residues outside the read, so it is completed with the germline J gene. This sequence joins TRBV20-1 and TRBJ1-1; 10 bases map to TRBD1. Germline CDR1 and CDR2: DFQATT and SNEGSKA (reference sequence). V shed 6 bases and J 2 bases; nucleotides not matched to a gene: 3. The CDR3 runs to 13 residues. The CDR3 sequence is CSAQTGGNTEAFF. The sequenced CDR3 bases are TGCAGTGCCCAGACAGGGGGCAACACTGAA.

This clone has ten or more counts. The sequenced part of the CDR3 DNA is TGCAGTGCTAGAGACCCCTACGCGGGGGGGACGGAGACC. As protein: CSARDPYAGGTET. The CDR3 reads in full as CSARDPYAGGTETQYF. The chain joins TRBV20-1 to TRBJ2-5, with 9 bases aligning to TRBD2. The read falls 3 residues short of the CDR3 end, and the missing part is taken from the germline J gene. Trimming took 0 bases from V and 5 from J; bases not matched to a gene: 10. The CDR3 consists of 16 residues. Germline CDR1 and CDR2: DFQATT and SNEGSKA (reference sequence).

This clone has at least ten counts. The CDR3 end falls 3 residues outside the read, so it is completed with the germline J gene. This chain joins TRBV30 and TRBJ1-4; tentatively, D is TRBD1 (5 bases). Trimming took off 3 bases at V and 3 bases at J, with 11 bases between the two ends. The length of the CDR3 is 14 residues. CDR1 and CDR2 from the germline V gene are GTSNPN and SVGIG (reference sequence). CDR3 DNA, as far as it was read: TGTGCCTGGAGCGCGGGGGGACCTAATGAAAAA. As protein: CAWSAGGPNEK. The complete CDR3 sequence is CAWSAGGPNEKLFF.

This clone was seen ten or more times. The sequence runs out 3 residues before the end of the CDR3; the remainder is reconstructed from the germline J gene. This chain connects TRBV7-8 to TRBJ1-1; 11 nucleotides line up with TRBD1. CDR3 length equals 14 residues. Germline loops: CDR1 SGHVS, CDR2 FQNEAQ. J was trimmed by 6 bases and V by 6 bases; bases with no gene match: 6. This CDR3 reads CASSPGQGVPEAFF. The covered CDR3 bases are TGTGCCAGCAGTCCGGGACAGGGGGTTCCTGAA.

The sample holds many counts of this clone. The CDR3 extends 3 residues past the end of the read, so its final part is completed from the germline J gene. V is TRBV28 and J is TRBJ2-1; 7 bases agree with TRBD2. The CDR3 has 13 residues. Per the germline V gene, CDR1 is MDHEN and CDR2 is SYDVKM. The junction had 3 bases not matched to a gene; V was cut back by 4 bases and J by 6 bases. CDR3 DNA (partial): TGTGCCAGCAGTTCCAGGGAGGGCAATGAG. Protein product: CASSSREGNE. The CDR3 in its entirety is CASSSREGNEQFF.

This clone was counted many times. The CDR3 end falls 3 residues outside the read, so it is completed with the germline J gene. The chain joins TRBV6-8 to TRBJ2-5; 9 bases align to TRBD1. This CDR3 comprises 16 residues. In germline, CDR1 is MNHGY, CDR2 SAAAGT. V lost 5 bases and J lost 5; bases outside the gene matches: 12. The CDR3 sequence: CASSAQGQGKRETQYF. CDR3 DNA, as far as it was read: TGTGCCAGCAGTGCACAGGGACAGGGAAAGCGGGAGACC.

This clone was counted at least ten times. The CDR3 end is not reached by the read, which stops 3 residues before it; the germline J gene fills it in. The V call is TRBV9, the J call TRBJ1-1; perhaps TRBD1 as D (5 bases). CDR1 and CDR2 from the germline V gene are SGDLS and YYNGEE. The CDR3 spans 12 residues. Trimming removed 3 bases from V and 4 bases from J, with 7 bases in between. CDR3 DNA (partial): TGTGCCAGCAGCGCAGGGTCCACTGAA. Translation: CASSAGSTE. In full, the CDR3 is CASSAGSTEAFF. Filled out from reference TRBV9 and TRBJ1-1, the complete variable domain reads DSGVTQTPKHLITATGQRVTLRCSPRSGDLSVYWYQQSLDQGLQFLIQYYNGEERAKGNILERFSAQQFPDLHSELNLSSLELGDSALYFCASSAGSTEAFFGQGTRLTVV.

This clone was detected many times. Partial CDR3 DNA: TGTGCCAGCAGGCAAGCGACAGTACAAGAGACC. Translation gives CASRQATVQET. The entire CDR3 protein reads CASRQATVQETQYF. This chain connects TRBV2 to TRBJ2-5, with a possible D match to TRBD1 (5 bases). The sequenced fragment ends 3 residues before the CDR3 boundary, so the rest is inferred from the germline J gene. Per germline, CDR1 SNHLY and CDR2 FYNNEI. Between the trimmed V and J ends, which lost 6 bases and 2 bases, there was a span of 13 bases. The CDR3 runs 14 residues.

This clone has at least ten counts. The sequenced fragment ends 3 residues before the CDR3 boundary, so the rest is inferred from the germline J gene. This chain connects TRBV19 to TRBJ1-1; possible D gene TRBD1, 6 bases. V lost 5 bases to trimming and J lost 3 bases, with 16 bases between them. The CDR3 runs to 15 residues. Germline-derived CDR1 and CDR2 are LNHDA and SQIVND (reference sequence). The chain's CDR3 is CASSPDRRGYTEAFF. CDR3 DNA (partial): TGTGCCAGTAGTCCTGACAGAAGGGGGTACACTGAA.

This clone appeared many times. The read falls 3 residues short of the CDR3 end, and the missing part is taken from the germline J gene. This chain connects TRBV12-3 or TRBV12-4 to TRBJ2-5, with D perhaps TRBD2 (5 bases). With 6 bases removed from V and 5 bases from J, the gap between germline ends came to 13 bases. The CDR3 has 13 amino acids. CDR3 bases read: TGTGCCAGCAGCACAAAATTAGCGGAGACC. Translated: CASSTKLAET. In full, the CDR3 reads CASSTKLAETQYF.

This clone showed up many times. The read halts 3 residues ahead of the CDR3 end, with the missing end drawn from the germline J gene. The gene calls are TRBV5-1 and TRBJ2-7, with D possibly matching TRBD1 (6 bases). This CDR3 contains 13 residues. V was trimmed by 0 bases and J by 3 bases, leaving 7 bases between them. Germline V gene sequence: CDR1 SGHRS, CDR2 YFSETQ. The part of the CDR3 DNA that was read is TGCGCCAGCAGCTTGGGACAGGTCTACGAG. Translated: CASSLGQVYE. The full CDR3 protein is CASSLGQVYEQYF.

In the case of this clone: The CDR3 end is not reached by the read, which stops 3 residues before it; the germline J gene fills it in. The V call is TRBV5-4, the J call TRBJ2-7; 7 bases match TRBD1. The germline V gene has CDR1 SGHNT and CDR2 YYREEE (reference sequence). The junction had 8 bases not matched to a gene; V was cut back by 4 bases and J by 1 base. The CDR3 contains 15 residues. Here the CDR3 reads CASSPSGTASYEQYF. The covered CDR3 bases are TGTGCCAGCAGCCCTTCTGGGACAGCTTCCTACGAG.

Worth noting for this clone: The read terminates 3 residues ahead of where the CDR3 ends, so the germline J gene completes it. The chain carries TRBV11-1 and TRBJ2-5; a possible D gene is TRBD1 (6 bases). V was clipped by 3 bases and J by 4 bases, with 9 bases between them. The CDR3 totals 13 residues. Germline V gene data show CDR1 as SGHAT and CDR2 as FQDESV (reference sequence). CDR3 in amino acids: CASSFSRGETQYF. Incomplete CDR3 DNA: TGTGCCAGCAGCTTCTCCAGGGGAGAGACC.

This clone was counted ten times or more. Coverage ceases 3 residues before the CDR3 finishes, and the germline J gene fills in the end. The chain links TRBV30 to TRBJ1-2; D is uncertain. Germline values: CDR1 GTSNPN, CDR2 SVGIG (reference sequence). Trimming cost V 7 bases and J 2 bases, with 14 bases left between them. This CDR3 has 13 amino acids. CDR3 DNA (partial): TGTGCCTCAGACGAGACATCCAACTATGGC. The encoded protein is CASDETSNYG. The CDR3, in full, reads CASDETSNYGYTF. Using reference TRBV30 and TRBJ1-2 for the parts outside the CDR3, the full variable domain is SQTIHQWPATLVQPVGSPLSLECTVEGTSNPNLYWYRQAAGRGLQLLFYSVGIGQISSEVPQNLSASRPQDRQFILSSKKLLLSDSGFYLCASDETSNYGYTFGSGTRLTVV.

This clone was seen only a few times. The CDR3 end lies 3 residues beyond the end of the read and is filled in from the germline J gene. The rearrangement links TRBV5-1 to TRBJ2-5; 10 nucleotides match TRBD1. This CDR3 is 16 amino acids long. Germline lookup yields CDR1 SGHRS and CDR2 YFSETQ. Germline trimming cut 4 bases from V and 5 bases from J; bases unmatched to any gene: 11. The DNA read from the CDR3 is TGCGCCAGCAGCCCCGACCCGGGACAGGGGAGGGAGACC. Translated, it gives CASSPDPGQGRET. The entire CDR3 sequence reads CASSPDPGQGRETQYF. Full variable domain (remainder filled in from reference TRBV5-1 and TRBJ2-5): KAGVTQTPRYLIKTRGQQVTLSCSPISGHRSVSWYQQTPGQGLQFLFEYFSETQRNKGNFPGRFSGRQFSNSRSEMNVSTLELGDSALYLCASSPDPGQGRETQYFGPGTRLLVL.

In regard to this clone: The read ends 3 residues early relative to the CDR3; the germline J gene fills the gap. The chain uses TRBV19 and TRBJ2-4; perhaps TRBD1 as D (7 bases). The ends were cut back, 5 bases at V and 5 bases at J, with 19 bases in the middle. This CDR3 has 16 amino acids. Germline CDR1 and CDR2: LNHDA and SQIVND (reference sequence). Incomplete CDR3 DNA: TGTGCCAGTAGTTTGTGGGTCAGGGGGGACGAAAACATT. This sequence encodes CASSLWVRGDENI. The CDR3, in full, reads CASSLWVRGDENIQYF.

This clone was detected ten times or more. The read is 3 residues too short to cover the CDR3 end, so that end is filled in from the germline J gene. The chain recombines TRBV20-1 with TRBJ1-5, with unresolved D. The CDR3 is made up of 14 amino acids. The V gene's germline CDR1 is DFQATT and CDR2 SNEGSKA (reference sequence). With 3 bases removed from V and 1 base from J, the gap between germline ends came to 10 bases. The CDR3 here is CSARSGWSNQPQHF. The CDR3 DNA, read in part, is TGCAGTGCTAGGTCAGGCTGGAGCAATCAGCCC.

This clone was recorded many times. The CDR3 end falls 3 residues outside the read, so it is completed with the germline J gene. This chain joins TRBV29-1 and TRBJ1-2; 10 nucleotides align to TRBD1. Germline V gene sequence: CDR1 SQVTM, CDR2 ANQGSEA. The CDR3 runs 12 residues. The J segment lost 4 bases and the V segment lost 6 bases, leaving 2 bases of the junction unmatched. CDR3 DNA (partial): TGCAGCGTAGGACAGGGGGTCTATGGC. It specifies CSVGQGVYG. The CDR3, in full, reads CSVGQGVYGYTF.

This clone was observed many times. The CDR3 goes on 3 residues after the read ends, and that part is filled in from the germline J gene. The genes are TRBV4-1 and TRBJ2-7, with D tentatively TRBD1 (6 bases). With 0 bases removed from V and 6 bases from J, the gap between germline ends came to 12 bases. The CDR3 is 14 residues long. Germline CDR1 is MGHRA and CDR2 is YSYEKL. The CDR3 here is CASSQETDSREQYF. The sequenced CDR3 bases are TGCGCCAGCAGCCAAGAGACGGACAGTCGCGAG.

Regarding this clone: The sequenced fragment ends 3 residues before the CDR3 boundary, so the rest is inferred from the germline J gene. The rearrangement joins TRBV18 to TRBJ2-5; 7 nucleotides align to TRBD2. The CDR3 covers 14 residues. Trimming took 6 bases from V and 2 from J; bases not matched to a gene: 6. The germline V gene encodes CDR1 KGHSH and CDR2 LQKENI. The CDR3 DNA, read in part, is TGTGCCAGCTCCTTGACGGGGGGTCAAGAGACC. Translated: CASSLTGGQET. The full CDR3 sequence reads CASSLTGGQETQYF. The full variable domain, its missing parts supplied by reference TRBV18 and TRBJ2-5, is NAGVMQNPRHLVRRRGQEARLRCSPMKGHSHVYWYRQLPEEGLKFMVYLQKENIIDESGMPKERFSAEFPKEGPSILRIQQVVRGDSAAYFCASSLTGGQETQYFGPGTRLLVL.

This clone was counted many times. The read finishes 3 residues shy of the CDR3 end, and the germline J gene is used to complete it. V and J are TRBV6-2 or TRBV6-3 and TRBJ2-7; D is possibly TRBD2 (5 bases). V was pared by 4 bases and J by 1 base, with 8 bases between. Per the germline V gene, CDR1 is MNHEY and CDR2 is SVGEGT. The CDR3 is made up of 13 amino acids. The sequenced CDR3 bases are TGTGCCAGCAGTTTTCAGCGGTCCTACGAG. As protein: CASSFQRSYE. The entire CDR3 protein is CASSFQRSYEQYF.

The sample holds many counts of this clone. The read terminates 3 residues before the CDR3 end, so the remaining end is supplied by the germline J gene. V and J are TRBV23-1 and TRBJ2-3, with TRBD1 matching 10 bases. TRBV23-1 is assigned to the ORF class and has an uncertain function. Trimming cost V 2 bases and J 1 base; bases outside gene matches: 3. CDR3 length: 16 amino acids. This CDR3 reads CASSQPGQGGTDTQYF. CDR3 bases read: TGCGCCAGCAGTCAACCCGGACAGGGGGGCACAGATACG.

This clone was recorded many times. The read ends 3 residues early relative to the CDR3; the germline J gene fills the gap. J is TRBJ1-5 and V is TRBV19, with a tentative D call TRBD1 (5 bases). Germline CDR1 is LNHDA and CDR2 is SQIVND (reference sequence). The CDR3 covers 15 residues. Deletions cut 9 bases from V and 3 bases from J, with 18 bases between. The DNA read from the CDR3 is TGTGCCAGCAACGTAGGACACGACCTCAATCAGCCC. This codes for CASNVGHDLNQP. The whole CDR3 sequence is CASNVGHDLNQPQHF.

Ten or more counts support this clone. The read ends 3 residues before the CDR3 terminus; that terminus is restored from the germline J gene. The genes are TRBV14 and TRBJ2-1; 9 bases align to TRBD2. The CDR3 is 18 residues long. The trim removed 0 bases at V and 2 bases at J, leaving 8 bases unmatched. Germline V CDR1 and CDR2: SGHDN, FVKESK. The CDR3 here is CASSQDSLGGRAYNEQFF. The CDR3 bases that were read are TGTGCCAGCAGCCAAGATTCGTTAGGCGGGAGGGCCTACAATGAG.

In its sample, this clone was seen many times. The CDR3 is cut off 3 residues early in the read; its end comes from the germline J gene. V is TRBV4-2 and J is TRBJ2-1; a possible D gene is TRBD2 (5 bases). In germline, CDR1 is LGHNA, CDR2 YNFKEQ. V was cut by 4 bases and J by 4 bases, with 8 bases left in between. The CDR3 spans 13 residues. CDR3 bases read: TGTGCCAGCAGCCCCCCGGGGTACAATGAG. Translated, it gives CASSPPGYNE. The full CDR3 reads CASSPPGYNEQFF.

In its sample, this clone was seen many times. The CDR3 sequence: CASSQEALYEQYF. The sequenced part of the CDR3 DNA is TGTGCCAGCAGCCAAGAGGCCCTCTACGAG. The V gene is TRBV7-9, the J gene TRBJ2-7; the D is unclear. Read sequence stops 3 residues before the CDR3 end, and the germline J gene provides the missing end. CDR1 SEHNR and CDR2 FQNEAQ come from the germline V gene (reference sequence). Trimming removed 5 bases at V and 3 bases at J, with 11 bases between. The CDR3 covers 13 residues.

There are many counts of this clone. The CDR3 protein is CASSPKRQVNTEAFF. CDR3 bases read: TGTGCCAGCAGCCCCAAGAGGCAAGTAAACACTGAA. This rearrangement joins TRBV7-8 to TRBJ1-1, with unresolved D. The CDR3 end falls 3 residues outside the read, so it is completed with the germline J gene. With 5 bases removed from V and 2 bases from J, the gap between germline ends came to 15 bases. The CDR3 covers 15 residues. The germline V gene has CDR1 SGHVS and CDR2 FQNEAQ.

This clone was seen at least ten times. Coverage ceases 3 residues before the CDR3 finishes, and the germline J gene fills in the end. The chain is built from TRBV7-9 and TRBJ1-2; TRBD1 aligns across 8 bases. V was pared by 5 bases and J by 6 bases, with 11 bases of the junction left unmatched. CDR1 and CDR2 (germline): SEHNR, FQNEAQ (reference sequence). The CDR3 extends over 15 amino acids. This CDR3 reads CASSNGQGRGDGYTF. The CDR3 bases that were read are TGTGCCAGCAGCAATGGACAGGGACGGGGAGATGGC. Full variable domain (remainder filled in from reference TRBV7-9 and TRBJ1-2): DTGVSQNPRHKITKRGQNVTFRCDPISEHNRLYWYRQTLGQGPEFLTYFQNEAQLEKSRLLSDRFSAERPKGSFSTLEIQRTEQGDSAMYLCASSNGQGRGDGYTFGSGTRLTVV.